One T cell receptor (beta chain) is described in this entry. Its specificity is unknown. The sample originates from a study of blood T cells in healthy people across ages. Each sample yielded at least 5.5 micrograms of PBMC total RNA. Trimming left V 5 bases short and J 7 bases short, with 8 bases between. Germline CDR1 reads SGHAT; CDR2 reads FQNNGV. This CDR3 is 12 amino acids long. The use of a sample-barcoded 5' primer and a J-beta primer mix characterized a second PCR of roughly 7 to 11 cycles. Using its own MiXCR run on the 5' RACE reads, TCRdb lists one record per CDR3 protein. The data show roughly 650,000 distinct CDR3 sequences, with approximately 31% seen just once and about 16% held by the top ten. Overall study findings and caveats: The long-lived group displayed more naive CD4+ cells, plus higher diversity, than the aged donors did. Researchers said unsorted PBMCs prevented a conclusive naive versus antigen-experienced comparison.

The clonotype originates from a woman older than 75 in good health. V usage is TRBV11-2 and J usage is TRBJ1-4; D is unresolved. The sample consisted of blood. CDR3 bases: TGTGCCAGCAGCCGCAGGTTTGAAAAACTGTTTTTT. This codes for CASSRRFEKLFF. Full variable domain (missing parts from reference TRBV11-2 and TRBJ1-4): EAGVAQSPRYKIIEKRQSVAFWCNPISGHATLYWYQQILGQGPKLLIQFQNNGVVDDSQLPKDRFSAERLKGVDSTLKIQPAKLEDSAVYLCASSRRFEKLFFGSGTQLSVL.